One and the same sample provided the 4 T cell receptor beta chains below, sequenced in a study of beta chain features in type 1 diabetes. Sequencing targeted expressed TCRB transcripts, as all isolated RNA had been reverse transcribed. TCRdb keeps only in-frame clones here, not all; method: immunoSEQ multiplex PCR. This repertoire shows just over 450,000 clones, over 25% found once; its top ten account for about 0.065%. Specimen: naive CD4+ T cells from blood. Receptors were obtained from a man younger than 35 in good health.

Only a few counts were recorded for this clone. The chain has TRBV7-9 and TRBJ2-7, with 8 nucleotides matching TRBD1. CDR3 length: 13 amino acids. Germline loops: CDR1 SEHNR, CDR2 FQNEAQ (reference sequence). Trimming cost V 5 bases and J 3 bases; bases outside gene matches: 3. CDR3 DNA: TGTGCCAGCAGCCGGACAGGGAACTACGAGCAGTACTTC. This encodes CASSRTGNYEQYF.

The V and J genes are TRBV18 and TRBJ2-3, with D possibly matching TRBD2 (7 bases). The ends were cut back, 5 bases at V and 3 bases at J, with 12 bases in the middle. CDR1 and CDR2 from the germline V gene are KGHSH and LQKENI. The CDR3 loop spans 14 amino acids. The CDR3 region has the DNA TGTGCCAGCTCAGCACAGGGAGGGACAGATACGCAGTATTTT. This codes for CASSAQGGTDTQYF.

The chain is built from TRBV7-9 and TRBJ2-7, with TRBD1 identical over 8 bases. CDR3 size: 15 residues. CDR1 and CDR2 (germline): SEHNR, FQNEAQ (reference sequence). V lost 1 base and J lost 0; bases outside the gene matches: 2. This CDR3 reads CASSLGTGFSYEQYF. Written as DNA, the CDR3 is TGTGCCAGCAGCTTAGGGACAGGGTTCTCCTACGAGCAGTACTTC. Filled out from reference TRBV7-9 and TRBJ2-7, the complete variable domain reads DTGVSQNPRHKITKRGQNVTFRCDPISEHNRLYWYRQTLGQGPEFLTYFQNEAQLEKSRLLSDRFSAERPKGSFSTLEIQRTEQGDSAMYLCASSLGTGFSYEQYFGPGTRLTVT.

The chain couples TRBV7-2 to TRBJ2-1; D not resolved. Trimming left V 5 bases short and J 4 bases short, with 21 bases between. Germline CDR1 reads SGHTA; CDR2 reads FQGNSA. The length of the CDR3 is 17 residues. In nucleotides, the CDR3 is TGTGCCAGCAGCGCGAACCCACCCGGGTTCGGTTACAATGAGCAGTTCTTC. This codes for CASSANPPGFGYNEQFF.